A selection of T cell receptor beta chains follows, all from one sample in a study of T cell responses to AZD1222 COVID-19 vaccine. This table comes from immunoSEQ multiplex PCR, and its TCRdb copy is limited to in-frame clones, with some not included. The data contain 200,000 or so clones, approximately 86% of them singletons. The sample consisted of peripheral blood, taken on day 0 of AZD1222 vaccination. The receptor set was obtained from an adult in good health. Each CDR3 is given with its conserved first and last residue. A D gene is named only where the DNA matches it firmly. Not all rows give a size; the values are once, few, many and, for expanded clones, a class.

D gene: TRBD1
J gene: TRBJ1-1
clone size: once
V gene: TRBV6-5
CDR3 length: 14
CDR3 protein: CASSKQGRSTEAFF
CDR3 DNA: TGTGCCAGCAGTAAACAGGGGCGTAGCACTGAAGCTTTCTTT

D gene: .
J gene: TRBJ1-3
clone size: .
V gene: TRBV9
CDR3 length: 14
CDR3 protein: CASSGHSLGNTIYF
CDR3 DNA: TGTGCCAGCAGCGGCCACTCGCTCGGAAACACCATATATTTT

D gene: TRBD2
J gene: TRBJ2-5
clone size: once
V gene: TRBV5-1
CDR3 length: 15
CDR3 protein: CASSLVPSGEETQYF
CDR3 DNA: TGCGCCAGCAGCTTGGTTCCTAGCGGGGAGGAGACCCAGTACTTC

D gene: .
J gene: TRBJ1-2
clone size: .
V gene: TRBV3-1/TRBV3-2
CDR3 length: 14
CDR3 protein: CASSPQTGPRGYTF
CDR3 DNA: TGTGCCAGCAGCCCACAGACAGGCCCTAGGGGCTACACCTTC

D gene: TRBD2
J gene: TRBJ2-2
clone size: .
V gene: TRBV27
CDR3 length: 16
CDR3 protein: CASSPKRGSYTGELFF
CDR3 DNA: TGTGCCAGCAGTCCAAAGCGGGGGTCCTACACCGGGGAGCTGTTTTTT

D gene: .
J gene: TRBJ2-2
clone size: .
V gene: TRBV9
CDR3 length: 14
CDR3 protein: CASRTGRVTGELFF
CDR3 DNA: TGTGCCAGCAGGACCGGACGGGTCACCGGGGAGCTGTTTTTT

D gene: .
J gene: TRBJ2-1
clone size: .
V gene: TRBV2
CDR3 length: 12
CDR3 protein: CAASPGFNEQFF
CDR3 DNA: TGTGCCGCTAGCCCTGGGTTCAATGAGCAGTTCTTC

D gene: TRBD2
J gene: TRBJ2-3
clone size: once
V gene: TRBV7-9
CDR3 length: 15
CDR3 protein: CASSPLSGGRDTQYF
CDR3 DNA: TGTGCCAGCAGCCCACTCAGCGGGGGGAGGGATACGCAGTATTTT

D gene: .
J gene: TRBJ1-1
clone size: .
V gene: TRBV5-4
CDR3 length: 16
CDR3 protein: CASSLASGARNTEAFF
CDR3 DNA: TGTGCCAGCAGCTTGGCATCAGGGGCTAGGAACACTGAAGCTTTCTTT

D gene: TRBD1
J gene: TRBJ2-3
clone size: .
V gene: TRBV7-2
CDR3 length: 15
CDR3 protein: CASSFGTARTDTQYF
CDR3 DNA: TGTGCCAGCAGCTTCGGGACAGCCCGCACAGATACGCAGTATTTT

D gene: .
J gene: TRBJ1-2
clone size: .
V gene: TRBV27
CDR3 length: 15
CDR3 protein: CASRAGTLRNYGYTF
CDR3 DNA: TGTGCCAGCAGAGCCGGGACGCTTCGTAACTATGGCTACACCTTC

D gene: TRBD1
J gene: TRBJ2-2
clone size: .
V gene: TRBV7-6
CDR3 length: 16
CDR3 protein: CASKGGRAMDTGELFF
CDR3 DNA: TGTGCCAGCAAAGGGGGCCGGGCGATGGACACCGGGGAGCTGTTTTTT

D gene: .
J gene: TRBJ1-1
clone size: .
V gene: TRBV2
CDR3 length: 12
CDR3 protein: CASRGDVTGAFF
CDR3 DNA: TGTGCCAGCAGAGGGGATGTAACGGGAGCTTTCTTT

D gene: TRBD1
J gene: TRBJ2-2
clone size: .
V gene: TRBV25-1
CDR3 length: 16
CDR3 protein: CASSVTGTGEAGELFF
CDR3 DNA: TGTGCCAGCAGTGTAACCGGGACAGGGGAAGCCGGGGAGCTGTTTTTT

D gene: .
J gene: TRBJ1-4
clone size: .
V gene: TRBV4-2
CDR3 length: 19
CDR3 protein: CASSHGKTVQGGDNEKLFF
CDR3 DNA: TGTGCCAGCAGCCACGGGAAAACGGTACAGGGAGGTGATAATGAAAAACTGTTTTTT

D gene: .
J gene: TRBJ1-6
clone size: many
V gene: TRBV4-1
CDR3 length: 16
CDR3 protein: CASSQEGPGSNSPLHF
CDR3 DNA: TGCGCCAGCAGCCAAGAGGGCCCGGGTTCAAATTCACCCCTCCACTTT

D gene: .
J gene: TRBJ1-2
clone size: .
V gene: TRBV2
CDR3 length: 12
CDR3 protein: CASSVDSRGSTF
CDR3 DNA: TGTGCCAGCAGTGTGGACAGCAGGGGCTCCACCTTC

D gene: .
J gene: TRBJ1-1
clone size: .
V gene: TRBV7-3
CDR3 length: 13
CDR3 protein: CASSPQGLAEAFF
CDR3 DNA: TGTGCCAGCAGCCCACAGGGTTTGGCTGAAGCTTTCTTT

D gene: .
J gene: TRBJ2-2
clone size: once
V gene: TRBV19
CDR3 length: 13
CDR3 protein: CASSVRQSGELFF
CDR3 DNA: TGTGCCAGTAGTGTCCGACAGTCCGGGGAGCTGTTTTTT

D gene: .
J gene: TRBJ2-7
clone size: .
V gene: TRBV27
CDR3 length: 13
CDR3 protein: CASSLSRGAEQYF
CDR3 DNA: TGTGCCAGCAGTTTATCTAGGGGTGCCGAGCAGTACTTC

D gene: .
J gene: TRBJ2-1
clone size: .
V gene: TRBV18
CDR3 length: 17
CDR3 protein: CASSPPRLPSSYNEQFF
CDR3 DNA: TGTGCCAGCTCACCACCTCGACTACCCAGCTCCTACAATGAGCAGTTCTTC

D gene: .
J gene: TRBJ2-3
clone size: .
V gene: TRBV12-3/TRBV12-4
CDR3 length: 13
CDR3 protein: CASRTDRTDTQYF
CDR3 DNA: TGTGCCAGCAGAACGGACAGAACAGATACGCAGTATTTT

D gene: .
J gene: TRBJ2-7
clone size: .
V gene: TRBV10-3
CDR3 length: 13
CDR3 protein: CAISGGRAYEQYF
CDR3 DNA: TGTGCCATCAGTGGAGGACGGGCCTACGAGCAGTACTTC

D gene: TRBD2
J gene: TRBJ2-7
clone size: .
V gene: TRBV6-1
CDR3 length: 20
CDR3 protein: CASSEPEWTGTSGGVYEQYF
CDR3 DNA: TGTGCCAGCAGTGAACCTGAGTGGACAGGTACTAGCGGGGGAGTCTACGAGCAGTACTTC

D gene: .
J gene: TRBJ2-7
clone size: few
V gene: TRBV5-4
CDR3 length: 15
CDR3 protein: CASSLGTLSAYEQYF
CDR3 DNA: TGTGCCAGCAGCTTGGGTACACTTAGCGCTTACGAGCAGTACTTC

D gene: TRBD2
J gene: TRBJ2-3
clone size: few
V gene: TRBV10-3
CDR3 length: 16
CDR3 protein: CAISPSVGGGTDTQYF
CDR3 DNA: TGTGCCATCAGCCCGTCCGTTGGGGGGGGCACAGATACGCAGTATTTT

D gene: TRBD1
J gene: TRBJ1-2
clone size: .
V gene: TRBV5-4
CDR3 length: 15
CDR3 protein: CASSLVGTGGYGYTF
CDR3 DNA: TGTGCCAGCAGCTTGGTGGGGACAGGAGGTTATGGCTACACCTTC

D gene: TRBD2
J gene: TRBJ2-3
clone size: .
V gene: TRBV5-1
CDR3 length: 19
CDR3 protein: CASSLVLAGASKSTDTQYF
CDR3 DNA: TGCGCCAGCAGCTTGGTGCTAGCGGGGGCGTCAAAATCCACAGATACGCAGTATTTT

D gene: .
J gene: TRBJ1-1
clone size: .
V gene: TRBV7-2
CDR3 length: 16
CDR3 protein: CASSLTGVGGGTEAFF
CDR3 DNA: TGTGCCAGCAGCTTAACGGGGGTTGGGGGCGGCACTGAAGCTTTCTTT

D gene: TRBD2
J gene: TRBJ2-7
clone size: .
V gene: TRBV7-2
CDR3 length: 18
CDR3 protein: CASSYKGTTSSTYYEQYF
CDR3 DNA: TGTGCCAGCAGCTATAAAGGGACTACCAGTAGTACTTACTACGAGCAGTACTTC

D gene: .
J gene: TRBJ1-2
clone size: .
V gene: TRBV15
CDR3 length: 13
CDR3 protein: CATSRDKGYGYTF
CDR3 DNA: TGTGCCACCAGCAGAGATAAGGGATATGGCTACACCTTC

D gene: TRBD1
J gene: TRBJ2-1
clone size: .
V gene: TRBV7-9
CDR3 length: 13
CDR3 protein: CASSTNRDRKQFF
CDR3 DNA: TGTGCCAGCAGCACCAACAGGGACAGAAAGCAGTTCTTC

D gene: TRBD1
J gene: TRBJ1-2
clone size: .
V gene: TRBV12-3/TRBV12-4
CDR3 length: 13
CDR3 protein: CASSRDRGGGYTF
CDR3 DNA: TGTGCCAGCAGTCGGGACAGGGGTGGAGGCTACACCTTC

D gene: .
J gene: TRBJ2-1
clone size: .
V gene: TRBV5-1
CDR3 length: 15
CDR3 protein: CASSLGGLSYNEQFF
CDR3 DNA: TGCGCCAGCAGCTTGGGGGGACTCTCCTACAATGAGCAGTTCTTC

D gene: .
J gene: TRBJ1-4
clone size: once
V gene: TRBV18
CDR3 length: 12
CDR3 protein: CASSLNNEKLFF
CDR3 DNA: TGTGCCAGCTCACTTAATAATGAAAAACTGTTTTTT

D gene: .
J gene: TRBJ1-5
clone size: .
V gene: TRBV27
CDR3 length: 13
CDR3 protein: CASSFEGHQPQHF
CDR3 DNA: TGTGCCAGCAGTTTCGAGGGTCATCAGCCCCAGCATTTT

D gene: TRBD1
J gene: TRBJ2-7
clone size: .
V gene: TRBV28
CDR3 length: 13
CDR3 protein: CASNYDREYEQYF
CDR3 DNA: TGTGCCAGCAACTATGACAGGGAATACGAGCAGTACTTC

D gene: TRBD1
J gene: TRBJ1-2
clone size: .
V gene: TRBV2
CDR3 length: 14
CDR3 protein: CASTDRESNYGYTF
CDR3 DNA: TGTGCCAGCACCGACAGGGAATCTAACTATGGCTACACCTTC

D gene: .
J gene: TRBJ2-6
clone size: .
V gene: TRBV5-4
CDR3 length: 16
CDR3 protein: CASSSSARIGANVLTF
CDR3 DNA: TGTGCCAGCAGCTCCTCCGCCAGGATAGGGGCCAACGTCCTGACTTTC

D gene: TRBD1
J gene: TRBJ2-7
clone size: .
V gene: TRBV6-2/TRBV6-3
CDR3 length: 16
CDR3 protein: CASSPDRELGAYEQYF
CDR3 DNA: TGTGCCAGCAGCCCTGACAGGGAATTGGGGGCCTACGAGCAGTACTTC

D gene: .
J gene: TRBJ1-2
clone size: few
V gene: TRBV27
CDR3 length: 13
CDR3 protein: CASSFAPNYGYTF
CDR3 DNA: TGTGCCAGCAGTTTCGCTCCAAACTATGGCTACACCTTC

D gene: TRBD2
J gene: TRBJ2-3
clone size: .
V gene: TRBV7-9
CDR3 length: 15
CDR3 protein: CASSLTSGITDTQYF
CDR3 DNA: TGTGCCAGCAGCTTGACTAGCGGGATCACAGATACGCAGTATTTT

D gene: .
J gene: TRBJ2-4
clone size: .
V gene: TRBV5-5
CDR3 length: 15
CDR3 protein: CASSYGPLAKNIQYF
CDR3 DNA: TGTGCCAGCAGCTACGGACCTCTAGCCAAAAACATTCAGTACTTC

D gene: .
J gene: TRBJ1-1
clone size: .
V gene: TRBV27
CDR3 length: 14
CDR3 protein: CATSPTGLNTEAFF
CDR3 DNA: TGTGCCACCTCACCGACAGGACTAAACACTGAAGCTTTCTTT

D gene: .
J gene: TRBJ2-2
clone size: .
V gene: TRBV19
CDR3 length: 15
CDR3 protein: CASFTGEANTGELFF
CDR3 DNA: TGTGCCAGTTTTACAGGGGAGGCGAACACCGGGGAGCTGTTTTTT

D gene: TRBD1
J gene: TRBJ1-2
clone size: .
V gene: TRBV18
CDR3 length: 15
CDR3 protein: CASSPRTGGFSGYTF
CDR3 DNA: TGTGCCAGCTCACCTCGGACAGGGGGCTTCTCTGGCTACACCTTC